Sequencing of this T cell receptor (beta chain) was carried out in a study of early T cells in non-severe SARS-CoV-2 infection. Unique molecular identifiers tagged individual cDNA molecules. Each CDR3 protein gets one entry after TCRdb re-called the 5' RACE reads with MiXCR. The sample consists of 55,000 or so distinct CDR3 sequences, approximately 10% of them appearing once. A note on this clonotype: No antigen is known for it.

Study-wide results and caveats: Matching with VDJdb favored anti-spike CD8 responses (missing private and CD4 specificities).

There are 14 residues in the CDR3. Germline values: CDR1 SQVTM, CDR2 ANQGSEA. Trimming cost V 6 bases and J 0 bases, with 11 bases left between them. This TCR derives from an adult who was a healthcare worker with PCR-confirmed SARS-CoV-2 infection or an uninfected control (not recorded which). Sequenced input: whole blood. The chain combines TRBV29-1 with TRBJ1-4; D ambiguous. CDR3 in DNA: TGCAGCGTCCCAGACCGAGCAACTAATGAAAAACTGTTTTTT. Translating gives CSVPDRATNEKLFF.